Included here is one T cell receptor beta chain sequence, with context. The same CDR3 arises from other DNA sequences in this sample as well. Sequencing was performed with immunoSEQ multiplex PCR; in TCRdb, only in-frame clones are kept and a portion is missing. The data hold tens of thousands of clones, with roughly 89% observed a single time. This sample stems from a study of OX40 agonist ivuxolimab in advanced cancers. V was shortened by 5 bases and J by 3 bases, with 14 bases between the two germline ends. The CDR3 length is 15 residues. The germline V gene encodes CDR1 MNHEY and CDR2 SVGAGI. The gene calls are TRBV6-5 and TRBJ2-1; no firm D call. The clonotype comes from an adult with an advanced solid tumor such as melanoma, head and neck, liver or kidney cancer. Sequences were derived from CD4+ or CD8+ T cells sorted from blood, sampled in a trial of the OX40 agonist ivuxolimab. CDR3 coding DNA: TGTGCCAGCAGTCCCTTTGGGTTCGGCTACAATGAGCAGTTCTTC. It yields the protein CASSPFGFGYNEQFF.